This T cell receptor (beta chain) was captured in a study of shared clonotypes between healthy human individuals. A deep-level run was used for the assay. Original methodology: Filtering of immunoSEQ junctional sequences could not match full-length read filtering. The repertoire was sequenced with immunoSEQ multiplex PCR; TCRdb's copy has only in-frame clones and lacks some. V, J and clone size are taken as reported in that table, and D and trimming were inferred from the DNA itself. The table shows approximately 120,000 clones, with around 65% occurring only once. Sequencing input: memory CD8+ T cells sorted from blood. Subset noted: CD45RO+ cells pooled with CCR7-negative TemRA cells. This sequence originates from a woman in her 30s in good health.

The CDR3, as DNA: TGTGCCAGCAGCGTAGGGTCTGGATACAATGAGCAGTTCTTC. Protein: CASSVGSGYNEQFF. V gene TRBV9 combines with J gene TRBJ2-1; unclear D gene. This CDR3 region has 14 residues. Trimming left V 0 bases short and J 4 bases short, with 8 bases between. CDR1 and CDR2 from the germline V gene are SGDLS and YYNGEE.